This note documents a single T cell receptor beta chain sequence. Its antigen is not identified. Running of the assay took place at deep level. The method was immunoSEQ multiplex PCR; TCRdb's version includes in-frame clones alone and lacks a portion of them. The profile shows over 850,000 clones, approximately 80% of them singletons. Healthy HIV-negative adults with no recent acute infections or vaccinations were recruited as donors. These data are taken from a study of shared clonotypes between healthy human individuals. Findings and caveats of the study: Naive subsets usually exceeded memory subsets in estimated richness.

V shed 4 bases and J 3 bases; nucleotides not matched to a gene: 8. CDR3 length: 15 residues. CDR1 is SGHNT and CDR2 is YYREEE in the germline V gene (reference sequence). This rearrangement joins TRBV5-4 to TRBJ2-7; 9 bases map to TRBD1. The sequence derives from a man aged 18-30 years in good health. Some clones in this sample may be carry-over from other donors' samples. The material sequenced was memory CD4+ T cells from PBMCs. Subset given: CD45RA-negative fraction. The CDR3 protein is CASSQAGTGLYEQYF. The CDR3 DNA follows: TGTGCCAGCAGCCAAGCCGGGACAGGGCTCTACGAGCAGTACTTC.